This T cell receptor (beta chain) was captured in a study of a mutant IDH1 vaccine in newly diagnosed glioma. Study overall: Once 4-6 weeks had passed after radiotherapy alone, vaccination started, or it started with temozolomide cycles. Treated patients had a mean age of 40.4 years and a roughly 60% male, 37.5% female split.

Specified time point: week 47, end of study. Vaccine doses each comprised 300 ug of mutant IDH1 20-mer peptide, with topical imiquimod. Donor tumors were new WHO grade 3 or 4 IDH1-mutant, ATRX-lost astrocytomas. Germline V gene lookup returns CDR1 LNHNV and CDR2 YYDKDF (reference sequence). This CDR3 comprises 17 residues. The junction had 13 bases not matched to a gene; V was cut back by 0 bases and J by 7 bases. General observations from the study: Of the patients, 80% to 95% had vaccine-induced immune responses.

Remarks on this clone: The target antigen is unknown.

The table came from immunoSEQ multiplex PCR; TCRdb's copy has only in-frame clones and leaves some out. The repertoire includes some 87,000 clones, about 81% of them detected once, and roughly 5.6% sits in the top ten. The sequencing here drew on PBMCs, taken from a glioma patient whose treatment included an IDH1 peptide vaccine. The rearrangement uses TRBV15 and TRBJ1-2, with 8 bases fitting TRBD1. The sequence came from a man in his forties or fifties with glioma. In DNA form, the CDR3 reads TGTGCCACCAGCAGAGACTTACTCACGACAGGGGACTCTGGCTACACCTTC. This encodes CATSRDLLTTGDSGYTF.